Listed below are T cell receptor beta chains from one sample, sequenced in a study of shared clonotypes between healthy human individuals. The table came from immunoSEQ multiplex PCR; TCRdb's copy has only in-frame clones and leaves some out. The table shows a few million clones, with just over 90% occurring only once. The material sequenced was naive CD4+ T cells from PBMCs. The receptors stem from a man aged 18-30 years in good health. Some clones in this sample may be carry-over from other donors' samples. Each CDR3 is given with its conserved first and last residue. D genes are given only for firm matches. A row's size may be missing; if present it is once, few, many or a size class.

clone size: once; J gene: TRBJ2-2; V gene: TRBV6-5; D gene: TRBD2; CDR3 DNA: TGTGCCAGCAGTAGACCCGGGAGGGGCTCCGGGGAGCTGTTTTTT; CDR3 protein: CASSRPGRGSGELFF
clone size: NA; J gene: TRBJ2-2; V gene: TRBV2; D gene: TRBD1; CDR3 DNA: TGTGCCAGCAGCTGGGGACAGCCCACCGGGGAGCTGTTTTTT; CDR3 protein: CASSWGQPTGELFF
clone size: NA; J gene: TRBJ1-3; V gene: TRBV28; D gene: TRBD1; CDR3 DNA: TGTGCCAGCAACGGTTGGACAGGGGGAAACACCATATATTTT; CDR3 protein: CASNGWTGGNTIYF
clone size: NA; J gene: TRBJ1-2; V gene: TRBV5-1; D gene: NA; CDR3 DNA: TGCGCCAGCAGCTTGGAGCCCCCCGCCAGTACCTATGGCTACACCTTC; CDR3 protein: CASSLEPPASTYGYTF
clone size: NA; J gene: TRBJ2-2; V gene: TRBV19; D gene: TRBD1; CDR3 DNA: TGTGCCAGTAGTCCCGGGGACAGGGGGCCCCGGAACACCGGGGAGCTGTTTTTT; CDR3 protein: CASSPGDRGPRNTGELFF
clone size: NA; J gene: TRBJ1-3; V gene: TRBV7-3; D gene: NA; CDR3 DNA: TGTGCCAGCAGCTTAATTGGTGGTACAGGGTCTGGAAACACCATATATTTT; CDR3 protein: CASSLIGGTGSGNTIYF
clone size: NA; J gene: TRBJ2-7; V gene: TRBV30; D gene: NA; CDR3 DNA: TGTGCCTGGAGGGCTAAGGACAGCCATGCATACGAGCAGTACTTC; CDR3 protein: CAWRAKDSHAYEQYF
clone size: NA; J gene: TRBJ2-2; V gene: TRBV1; D gene: NA; CDR3 DNA: TGCACCAGCAGCCCCCAATACCCCTCTACCGGGATGAACACCGGGGAGCTGTTTTTT; CDR3 protein: CTSSPQYPSTGMNTGELFF
clone size: once; J gene: TRBJ1-1; V gene: TRBV28; D gene: NA; CDR3 DNA: TGTGCCAGCAGTCCCACTCTTGGACCGTTAGCCAACACTGAAGCTTTCTTT; CDR3 protein: CASSPTLGPLANTEAFF
clone size: NA; J gene: TRBJ2-7; V gene: TRBV27; D gene: NA; CDR3 DNA: TGTGCCAGCAGTTCCTCTGGCCCCCGTTACCGCGAGCAGTACTTC; CDR3 protein: CASSSSGPRYREQYF
clone size: NA; J gene: TRBJ2-7; V gene: TRBV29-1; D gene: NA; CDR3 DNA: TGCAGCGTTGGCCCGGGTGACGAGCAGTACTTC; CDR3 protein: CSVGPGDEQYF
clone size: NA; J gene: TRBJ1-1; V gene: TRBV5-1; D gene: NA; CDR3 DNA: TGCGCCAGCAGCTTCGATCGGACTGAAGCTTTCTTT; CDR3 protein: CASSFDRTEAFF
clone size: NA; J gene: TRBJ2-2; V gene: TRBV5-5; D gene: NA; CDR3 DNA: TGTGCCAGCAGCTTGTACGACCACACCGGGGAGCTGTTTTTT; CDR3 protein: CASSLYDHTGELFF
clone size: NA; J gene: TRBJ2-7; V gene: TRBV6-5; D gene: NA; CDR3 DNA: TGTGCCAGCACCTTAAGCGAGTTATCCTACGAGCAGTACTTC; CDR3 protein: CASTLSELSYEQYF
clone size: NA; J gene: TRBJ2-5; V gene: TRBV6-5; D gene: TRBD2; CDR3 DNA: TGTGCCAGCTCATATAGCGGGAGTCGGGCGGAGACCCAGTACTTC; CDR3 protein: CASSYSGSRAETQYF
clone size: NA; J gene: TRBJ2-2; V gene: TRBV9; D gene: NA; CDR3 DNA: TGTGCCAGCAGCCTCCGGGGTTCGAACACCGGGGAGCTGTTTTTT; CDR3 protein: CASSLRGSNTGELFF
clone size: NA; J gene: TRBJ1-5; V gene: TRBV5-1; D gene: TRBD1; CDR3 DNA: TGCGCCAGCAGCCCCGACAGGGCAAATCAGCCCCAGCATTTT; CDR3 protein: CASSPDRANQPQHF
clone size: once; J gene: TRBJ1-1; V gene: TRBV6-4; D gene: TRBD1; CDR3 DNA: TGTGCCAGCAGTGCCGATAGGACAGGGGGTCTAGCTTTCTTT; CDR3 protein: CASSADRTGGLAFF
clone size: NA; J gene: TRBJ2-7; V gene: TRBV6-5; D gene: NA; CDR3 DNA: TGTGCCAGCAGTCACAACCAGGGGTACGAGCAGTACTTC; CDR3 protein: CASSHNQGYEQYF
clone size: NA; J gene: TRBJ2-5; V gene: TRBV15; D gene: NA; CDR3 DNA: TGTGCCACCAGCAGAGTAACAGGATCAGGAGAGACCCAGTACTTC; CDR3 protein: CATSRVTGSGETQYF
clone size: NA; J gene: TRBJ1-5; V gene: TRBV11-1; D gene: NA; CDR3 DNA: TGTGCCAGCAGCAACCCCAATCAGCCCCAGCATTTT; CDR3 protein: CASSNPNQPQHF
clone size: NA; J gene: TRBJ2-3; V gene: TRBV27; D gene: NA; CDR3 DNA: TGTGCCAGCAGTATCTTAGCAACAGATACGCAGTATTTT; CDR3 protein: CASSILATDTQYF
clone size: few; J gene: TRBJ2-7; V gene: TRBV7-9; D gene: TRBD2; CDR3 DNA: TGTGCCAGCAGCTTAGGACTAGCGGGAGTCGGCGAGCAGTACTTC; CDR3 protein: CASSLGLAGVGEQYF
clone size: NA; J gene: TRBJ2-5; V gene: TRBV5-1; D gene: TRBD1; CDR3 DNA: TGCGCCAGCAGCTCCGACAGGGGAGCGGGAGAGACCCAGTACTTC; CDR3 protein: CASSSDRGAGETQYF
clone size: NA; J gene: TRBJ2-7; V gene: TRBV6-5; D gene: NA; CDR3 DNA: TGTGCCAGCAGTCTGGACAGCCCTACAGCCTACGCGCAGTACTTC; CDR3 protein: CASSLDSPTAYAQYF
clone size: NA; J gene: TRBJ2-2; V gene: TRBV12-5; D gene: TRBD2; CDR3 DNA: TGTGCTAGTTCCACTCCGGGACTAGCGGGAGTGGGGACCGGGGAGCTGTTTTTT; CDR3 protein: CASSTPGLAGVGTGELFF
clone size: NA; J gene: TRBJ2-7; V gene: TRBV27; D gene: NA; CDR3 DNA: TGTGCCACCGACAACCGCCACCGGGACAACTCCTACGAGCAGTACTTC; CDR3 protein: CATDNRHRDNSYEQYF
clone size: NA; J gene: TRBJ2-3; V gene: TRBV7-9; D gene: NA; CDR3 DNA: TGTGCCAGCAGCCCTACGGATACGCAGTATTTT; CDR3 protein: CASSPTDTQYF
clone size: NA; J gene: TRBJ2-1; V gene: TRBV28; D gene: TRBD2; CDR3 DNA: TGTGCCAGCAGTGCCGGACTAGCGGCCTACAATGAGCAGTTCTTC; CDR3 protein: CASSAGLAAYNEQFF
clone size: NA; J gene: TRBJ2-7; V gene: TRBV7-2; D gene: NA; CDR3 DNA: TGTGCCAGCAGCTCCGGTGGGACCTCCTACGAGCAGTACTTC; CDR3 protein: CASSSGGTSYEQYF
clone size: NA; J gene: TRBJ1-5; V gene: TRBV7-6; D gene: NA; CDR3 DNA: TGTGCCAGCAGCTTAGTGAACCAGCCCCAGCATTTT; CDR3 protein: CASSLVNQPQHF
clone size: few; J gene: TRBJ1-2; V gene: TRBV2; D gene: TRBD1; CDR3 DNA: TGTGCCAGCAGTGAGACAGGGTTTAACTATGGCTACACCTTC; CDR3 protein: CASSETGFNYGYTF
clone size: NA; J gene: TRBJ2-7; V gene: TRBV9; D gene: TRBD1; CDR3 DNA: TGTGCCAGCTCGAGGACAGGGGGGGAGTACGAGCAGTACTTC; CDR3 protein: CASSRTGGEYEQYF
clone size: NA; J gene: TRBJ1-4; V gene: TRBV27; D gene: NA; CDR3 DNA: TGTGCCAGCAGTTCCTCGATTCGGGGTAATGAAAAACTGTTTTTT; CDR3 protein: CASSSSIRGNEKLFF
clone size: NA; J gene: TRBJ2-1; V gene: TRBV6-5; D gene: TRBD2; CDR3 DNA: TGTGCCAGCAGTTACTCCGGACTAGCGGGATACAATGAGCAGTTCTTC; CDR3 protein: CASSYSGLAGYNEQFF
clone size: NA; J gene: TRBJ2-3; V gene: TRBV5-4; D gene: NA; CDR3 DNA: TGTGCCAGCAGCTTGCAGCTGACTAGCACAGATACGCAGTATTTT; CDR3 protein: CASSLQLTSTDTQYF
clone size: NA; J gene: TRBJ2-2; V gene: TRBV6-4; D gene: NA; CDR3 DNA: TGTGCCAGCAGTGTTAGCTTGAGCGGGGAGCTGTTTTTT; CDR3 protein: CASSVSLSGELFF
clone size: NA; J gene: TRBJ2-3; V gene: TRBV7-9; D gene: TRBD1; CDR3 DNA: TGTGCCAGCAGCTTACCGACAGGGGGCACAGATACGCAGTATTTT; CDR3 protein: CASSLPTGGTDTQYF
clone size: NA; J gene: TRBJ1-1; V gene: TRBV14; D gene: NA; CDR3 DNA: TGTGCCAGCAGCCTTACAGTGAACACTGAAGCTTTCTTT; CDR3 protein: CASSLTVNTEAFF
clone size: NA; J gene: TRBJ2-1; V gene: TRBV5-1; D gene: TRBD2; CDR3 DNA: TGCGCCAGCAGCAAGACTAGCGGCTCCTACAATGAGCAGTTCTTC; CDR3 protein: CASSKTSGSYNEQFF
clone size: NA; J gene: TRBJ2-1; V gene: TRBV5-1; D gene: NA; CDR3 DNA: TGCGCCAGCACCCCCCGGGACTCCTACAATGAGCAGTTCTTC; CDR3 protein: CASTPRDSYNEQFF
clone size: NA; J gene: TRBJ2-3; V gene: TRBV11-3; D gene: NA; CDR3 DNA: TGTGCCAGCAGCTTAGAGTCCCCGCCAGATACGCAGTATTTT; CDR3 protein: CASSLESPPDTQYF
clone size: NA; J gene: TRBJ2-7; V gene: TRBV10-3; D gene: TRBD1; CDR3 DNA: TGTGCCATCAGCCCGGGGACAGCCTACGAGCAGTACTTC; CDR3 protein: CAISPGTAYEQYF
clone size: NA; J gene: TRBJ1-5; V gene: TRBV6-1; D gene: NA; CDR3 DNA: TGTGCCAGCGGGTTTAGCAATCAGCCCCAGCATTTT; CDR3 protein: CASGFSNQPQHF
clone size: NA; J gene: TRBJ2-1; V gene: TRBV28; D gene: NA; CDR3 DNA: TGTGCCAGCAGCGCCCCCCCAGCGTCAAACAATGAGCAGTTCTTC; CDR3 protein: CASSAPPASNNEQFF
clone size: NA; J gene: TRBJ1-3; V gene: TRBV28; D gene: NA; CDR3 DNA: TGTGCCAGCAGTTTGGGCCGAGGAGCTGGAAACACCATATATTTT; CDR3 protein: CASSLGRGAGNTIYF
clone size: few; J gene: TRBJ1-5; V gene: TRBV18; D gene: NA; CDR3 DNA: TGTGCCAGCTCACCACGTAGTCCAGGGACGGGTCAGCCCCAGCATTTT; CDR3 protein: CASSPRSPGTGQPQHF
clone size: NA; J gene: TRBJ2-7; V gene: TRBV9; D gene: NA; CDR3 DNA: TGTGCCAGCAGCTCCAACGAGGCACCGCGTTACGAGCAGTACTTC; CDR3 protein: CASSSNEAPRYEQYF
clone size: NA; J gene: TRBJ1-5; V gene: TRBV28; D gene: NA; CDR3 DNA: TGTGCCAGCAGTGGGCCCCTCACAGTTCAGCCCCAGCATTTT; CDR3 protein: CASSGPLTVQPQHF
clone size: NA; J gene: TRBJ2-1; V gene: TRBV9; D gene: TRBD2; CDR3 DNA: TGTGCCAGCAGCGCGGGACTAGCGGCTTACAATGAGCAGTTCTTC; CDR3 protein: CASSAGLAAYNEQFF
clone size: NA; J gene: TRBJ2-3; V gene: TRBV5-8; D gene: NA; CDR3 DNA: TGTGCCAGCAGCCCCTTCGGCCCCCTCGGAGGACAAGATACGCAGTATTTT; CDR3 protein: CASSPFGPLGGQDTQYF
clone size: NA; J gene: TRBJ2-7; V gene: TRBV29-1; D gene: NA; CDR3 DNA: TGCAGCGTTGGACAGACTTACGAGCAGTACTTC; CDR3 protein: CSVGQTYEQYF
clone size: NA; J gene: TRBJ2-4; V gene: TRBV28; D gene: TRBD2; CDR3 DNA: TGTGCCAGCGCTGGCTCGGCAGCGGGGAACATTCAGTACTTC; CDR3 protein: CASAGSAAGNIQYF
clone size: once; J gene: TRBJ2-7; V gene: TRBV5-4; D gene: NA; CDR3 DNA: TGTGCCAGCAGCTTGGGAACGGGCTACGAGCAGTACTTC; CDR3 protein: CASSLGTGYEQYF